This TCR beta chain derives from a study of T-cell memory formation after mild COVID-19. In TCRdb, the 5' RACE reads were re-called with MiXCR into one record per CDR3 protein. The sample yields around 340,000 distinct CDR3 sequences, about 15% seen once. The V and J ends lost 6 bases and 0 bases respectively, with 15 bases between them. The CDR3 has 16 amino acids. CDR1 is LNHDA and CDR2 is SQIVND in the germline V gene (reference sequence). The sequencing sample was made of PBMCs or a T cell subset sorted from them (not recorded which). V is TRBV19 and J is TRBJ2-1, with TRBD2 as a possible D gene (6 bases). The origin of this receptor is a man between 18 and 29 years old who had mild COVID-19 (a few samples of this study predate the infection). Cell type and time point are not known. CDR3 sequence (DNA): TGTGCCAGTAGCCGGGGTTTAGCGGACTCCTACAATGAGCAGTTCTTC. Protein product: CASSRGLADSYNEQFF.